This T cell receptor beta chain was retrieved from a study of blood T cells in healthy people across ages. Study-wide context: Capture by template switching was about one barcoded beta molecule per two T cells.

This clonotype came up many times. With a J-beta primer mix and a sample-barcoded 5' primer, a second PCR ran about 6 to 11 cycles. Using its own MiXCR run on the 5' RACE reads, TCRdb lists one record per CDR3 protein. The table lists some 730,000 distinct CDR3 sequences, 20% to 25% of them singletons. The length of the CDR3 is 14 residues. Trimming pared 3 bases from V and 0 bases from J, leaving 7 bases between. The sequenced sample was blood. This clonotype was sampled from a man in his 70s in good health. The chain joins TRBV12-3 or TRBV12-4 to TRBJ2-3; no definite D call. The CDR3 DNA reads TGTGCCAGCAGTTTTGGTGCTAGCACAGATACGCAGTATTTT. The encoded protein is CASSFGASTDTQYF.